These T cell receptor beta chains were read from a single sample in a study of long-term antiretroviral therapy in people with HIV. The table came from immunoSEQ multiplex PCR; TCRdb's copy has only in-frame clones and leaves some out. The table includes 9,500 to 11,000 clones, around 80% detected once. The sequencing used unsorted PBMCs, collected 1.8 years after starting antiretroviral therapy. These receptors came from a man between 40 and 49 years old with HIV. The CDR3 runs from the conserved cysteine through the conserved F or W. The order of the fields is D gene, J gene, V gene, clone size, CDR3 protein, CDR3 DNA. A D gene is named only where the DNA matches it firmly. Some rows have no size entry. The others give once, few or many, or a class for an expanded clone.

- TRBJ2-5 TRBV7-3 - CASSLSLQETQYF TGTGCCAGCAGCCTAAGCCTTCAAGAGACCCAGTACTTC
TRBD2 TRBJ2-7 TRBV10-3 - CAISERPGGPYEQYF TGTGCCATCAGTGAGAGGCCGGGAGGGCCCTACGAGCAGTACTTC
- TRBJ2-3 TRBV29-1 - CSVGLVSSPVTQYF TGCAGCGTTGGACTAGTGTCATCGCCGGTTACGCAGTATTTT
- TRBJ1-2 TRBV28 once CASSLIRTDGGYTF TGTGCCAGCAGTTTAATTCGGACAGACGGCGGCTACACCTTC
- TRBJ1-4 TRBV25-1 - CASSDGRAVEKLFF TGTGCCAGCAGTGATGGCAGGGCTGTGGAAAAACTGTTTTTT
- TRBJ2-7 TRBV20-1 - CSATGGYEQYF TGCAGTGCTACAGGAGGCTACGAGCAGTACTTC
TRBD1 TRBJ2-5 TRBV27 - CASSYWTGGLETQYF TGTGCCAGCAGTTACTGGACAGGAGGTTTAGAGACCCAGTACTTC
- TRBJ2-3 TRBV9 - CASSVGLLGGTQYF TGTGCCAGCAGCGTTGGCCTCCTCGGGGGTACGCAGTATTTT
TRBD1 TRBJ2-1 TRBV4-3 - CASSPGQGGDEQFF TGCGCCAGCAGCCCGGGACAGGGAGGGGATGAGCAGTTCTTC
- TRBJ1-5 TRBV5-6 - CASSWGLGGGQPQHF TGTGCCAGCAGCTGGGGGCTAGGGGGTGGGCAGCCCCAGCATTTT
- TRBJ2-1 TRBV29-1 - CSVVSGASYNEQFF TGCAGCGTTGTAAGTGGAGCCTCCTACAATGAGCAGTTCTTC
- TRBJ2-6 TRBV30 - CAWSVLAGANVLTF TGTGCCTGGAGTGTACTTGCTGGGGCCAACGTCCTGACTTTC
- TRBJ1-3 TRBV25-1 few CASSGETRAFGNTIYF TGTGCCAGCAGTGGCGAGACAAGGGCATTTGGAAACACCATATATTTT
- TRBJ2-7 TRBV29-1 once CSVEFQRAPSYEQYF TGCAGCGTTGAATTTCAGCGGGCCCCCTCCTACGAGCAGTACTTC
- TRBJ1-5 TRBV7-6 - CASSPVVQGGQPQHF TGTGCCAGCAGCCCGGTGGTACAGGGCGGTCAGCCCCAGCATTTT
- TRBJ2-7 TRBV5-6 - CASSPGGRGQSYEQYF TGTGCCAGCAGCCCCGGAGGCAGGGGTCAATCCTACGAGCAGTACTTC
- TRBJ1-1 TRBV4-3 once CASSQDSRPNTEAFF TGCGCCAGCAGCCAAGATAGTAGACCCAACACTGAAGCTTTCTTT
- TRBJ2-1 TRBV2 - CASNQLPWDEQFF TGTGCCAGCAATCAGCTCCCCTGGGATGAGCAGTTCTTC
- TRBJ1-2 TRBV27 few CASSLTPQGNYGYTF TGTGCCAGCAGTTTGACCCCACAGGGAAACTATGGCTACACCTTC
- TRBJ2-1 TRBV11-3 - CASSLNRGTSSYNEQFF TGTGCCAGCAGCCTTAACAGGGGGACTAGCTCCTACAATGAGCAGTTCTTC
TRBD2 TRBJ2-2 TRBV27 once CASRPPGAGTGELFF TGTGCCAGCAGGCCACCGGGAGCGGGGACCGGGGAGCTGTTTTTT
- TRBJ1-4 TRBV4-1 - CASSPAPTNEKLFF TGCGCCAGCAGTCCAGCTCCAACTAATGAAAAACTGTTTTTT
- TRBJ2-7 TRBV30 - CAYTGSYEQYF TGTGCCTATACGGGCTCCTACGAGCAGTACTTC
TRBD2 TRBJ2-3 TRBV7-2 - CASSLPGLAGVRRNTQYF TGTGCCAGCAGCTTACCGGGACTAGCGGGAGTGAGAAGGAATACGCAGTATTTT
- TRBJ1-5 TRBV2 - CASSEMGEGSQHF TGTGCCAGCAGTGAAATGGGCGAGGGGTCCCAGCATTTT
- TRBJ1-5 TRBV18 - CASSPRNQPQHF TGTGCCAGCTCACCCCGGAATCAGCCCCAGCATTTT
- TRBJ2-1 TRBV7-2 large CASSLTAPGNEQFF TGTGCCAGCAGCTTAACAGCCCCGGGCAATGAGCAGTTCTTC
TRBD1 TRBJ2-5 TRBV2 - CASSFNRDRGKETQYF TGTGCCAGCAGCTTCAACCGGGACAGGGGGAAGGAGACCCAGTACTTC
TRBD2 TRBJ2-2 TRBV5-1 - CASSLVGTSGTNTGELFF TGCGCCAGCAGCTTGGTGGGGACTAGCGGGACGAACACCGGGGAGCTGTTTTTT
- TRBJ2-7 TRBV29-1 - CSVSSLTSSYEQYF TGCAGCGTTTCCAGCCTTACTAGCTCCTACGAGCAGTACTTC
- TRBJ2-7 TRBV13 - CASSQVGLAGSYEQYF TGTGCCAGCAGCCAAGTGGGCTTGGCAGGGTCCTACGAGCAGTACTTC
TRBD2 TRBJ2-2 TRBV19 - CASRLAGYTGELFF TGTGCCAGTAGACTAGCGGGATACACCGGGGAGCTGTTTTTT
- TRBJ2-3 TRBV7-6 - CASSLEDTQYF TGTGCCAGCAGCTTGGAAGATACGCAGTATTTT
- TRBJ2-7 TRBV7-6 - CASIPGEYF TGTGCCAGCATTCCCGGGGAGTACTTC
TRBD1 TRBJ2-3 TRBV4-3 - CASSRGQGGSLGTDTQYF TGCGCCAGCAGCCGCGGACAGGGTGGGAGTCTCGGCACAGATACGCAGTATTTT
TRBD2 TRBJ2-1 TRBV9 once CASSPRMGLAGEEQFF TGTGCCAGCAGCCCACGGATGGGACTAGCGGGTGAGGAGCAGTTCTTC
- TRBJ1-3 TRBV5-1 - CASSPGTSNTIYF TGCGCCAGCAGCCCCGGGACAAGCAACACCATATATTTT
- TRBJ1-4 TRBV7-9 - CASSLMRDTNEKLFF TGTGCCAGCAGCCTAATGAGGGACACGAATGAAAAACTGTTTTTT
- TRBJ2-2 TRBV13 - CASSLSRRELFF TGTGCCAGCAGCCTATCCCGTAGGGAGCTGTTTTTT
- TRBJ2-1 TRBV7-9 - CASSFRSYNEQFF TGTGCCAGCAGCTTCCGTTCCTACAATGAGCAGTTCTTC
- TRBJ1-5 TRBV19 - CASTVDKNSNQPQHF TGTGCCAGTACCGTGGACAAGAATAGCAATCAGCCCCAGCATTTT